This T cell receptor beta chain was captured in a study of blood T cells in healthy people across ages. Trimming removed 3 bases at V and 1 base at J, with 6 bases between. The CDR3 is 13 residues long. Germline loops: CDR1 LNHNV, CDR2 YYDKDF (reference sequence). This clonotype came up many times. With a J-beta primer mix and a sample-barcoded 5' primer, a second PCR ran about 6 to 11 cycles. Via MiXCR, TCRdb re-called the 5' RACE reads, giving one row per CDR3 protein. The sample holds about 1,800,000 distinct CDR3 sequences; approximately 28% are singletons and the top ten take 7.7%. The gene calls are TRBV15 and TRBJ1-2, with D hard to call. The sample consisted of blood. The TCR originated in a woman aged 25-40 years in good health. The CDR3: CATSREVNYGYTF. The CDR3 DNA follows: TGTGCCACCAGCAGGGAAGTTAACTATGGCTACACCTTC.